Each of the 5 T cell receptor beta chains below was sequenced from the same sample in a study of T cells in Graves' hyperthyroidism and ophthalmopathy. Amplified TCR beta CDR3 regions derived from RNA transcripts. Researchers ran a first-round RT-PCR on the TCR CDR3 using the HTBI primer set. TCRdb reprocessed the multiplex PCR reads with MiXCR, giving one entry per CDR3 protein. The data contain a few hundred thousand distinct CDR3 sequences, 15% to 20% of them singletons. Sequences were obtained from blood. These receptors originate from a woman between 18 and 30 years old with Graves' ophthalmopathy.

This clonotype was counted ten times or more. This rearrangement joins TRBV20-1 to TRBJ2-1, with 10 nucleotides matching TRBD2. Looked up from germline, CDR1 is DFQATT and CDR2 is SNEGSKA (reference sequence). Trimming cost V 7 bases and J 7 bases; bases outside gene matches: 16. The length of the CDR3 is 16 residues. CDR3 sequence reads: CSVSVGELAGLNEQFF. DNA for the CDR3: TGCAGTGTAAGCGTTGGGGAACTAGCGGGATTAAATGAGCAGTTCTTC.

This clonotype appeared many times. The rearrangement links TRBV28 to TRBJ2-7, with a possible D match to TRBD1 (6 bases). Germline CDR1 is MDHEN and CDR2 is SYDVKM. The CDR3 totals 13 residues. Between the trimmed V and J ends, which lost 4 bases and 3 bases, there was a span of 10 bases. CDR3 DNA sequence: TGTGCCAGCAGTTCAGGGGCAGTCTACGAGCAGTACTTC. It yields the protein CASSSGAVYEQYF.

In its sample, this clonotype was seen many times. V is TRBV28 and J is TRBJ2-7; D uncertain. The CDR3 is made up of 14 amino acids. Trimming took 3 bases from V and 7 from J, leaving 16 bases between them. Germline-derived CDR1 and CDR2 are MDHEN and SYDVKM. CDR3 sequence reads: CASSFGRPPWEQYF. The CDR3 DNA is TGTGCCAGCAGTTTCGGCAGACCACCTTGGGAGCAGTACTTC.

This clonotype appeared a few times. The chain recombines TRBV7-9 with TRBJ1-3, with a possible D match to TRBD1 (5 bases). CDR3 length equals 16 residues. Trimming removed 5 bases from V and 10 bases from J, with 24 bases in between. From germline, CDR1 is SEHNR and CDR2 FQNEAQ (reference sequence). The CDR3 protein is CASSPSRTGSSDTIYF. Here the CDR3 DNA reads TGTGCCAGCAGCCCCTCGCGTACAGGTTCGTCGGATACCATATATTTT.

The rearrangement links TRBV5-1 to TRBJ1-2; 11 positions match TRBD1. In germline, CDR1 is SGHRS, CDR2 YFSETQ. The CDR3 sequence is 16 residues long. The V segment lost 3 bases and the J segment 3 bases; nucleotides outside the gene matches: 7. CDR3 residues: CASSSNPGQGDYGYTF. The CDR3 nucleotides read TGCGCCAGCAGCTCAAACCCGGGACAGGGGGACTATGGCTACACCTTC. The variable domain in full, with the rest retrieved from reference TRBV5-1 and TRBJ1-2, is KAGVTQTPRYLIKTRGQQVTLSCSPISGHRSVSWYQQTPGQGLQFLFEYFSETQRNKGNFPGRFSGRQFSNSRSEMNVSTLELGDSALYLCASSSNPGQGDYGYTFGSGTRLTVV.